Shown below are 27 T cell receptor beta chains from a single sample sequenced in a study of cytomegalovirus exposure and HLA in healthy donors. The PCR made use of 60 Vbeta and 13 Jbeta primers. Assay: immunoSEQ multiplex PCR; the TCRdb copy retains only in-frame clones and omits some. The sample has over 130,000 clones, 60% to 85% seen once. Material for sequencing was PBMCs. The receptors derive from a man aged 40-49 years in good health and CMV-seronegative.

This clone was counted a few times. V is TRBV25-1 and J is TRBJ1-1; D is undetermined. Germline lookup yields CDR1 MGHDK and CDR2 SYGVNS. Trimming took 6 bases from V and 8 from J, leaving 10 bases between them. The CDR3 length is 11 residues. The CDR3 DNA sequence: TGTGCCAGCAGGCTTAGAGGGGAAGCTTTCTTT. It yields the protein CASRLRGEAFF.

This clone was observed a handful of times. The V gene is TRBV19, the J gene TRBJ2-7, with D possibly matching TRBD2 (6 bases). Between the trimmed V and J ends, which lost 8 bases and 0 bases, there was a span of 17 bases. Germline CDR1 LNHDA, CDR2 SQIVND (reference sequence). The CDR3 extends over 15 amino acids. Written as DNA, the CDR3 is TGTGCCAGTGGGGTTTGGGCGGGGAGCTCCTACGAGCAGTACTTC. Translating it yields CASGVWAGSSYEQYF.

This chain connects TRBV19 to TRBJ2-2, with TRBD2 identical over 13 bases. The J segment lost 4 bases and the V segment lost 5 bases, leaving 4 bases of the junction unmatched. CDR1 LNHDA and CDR2 SQIVND come from the germline V gene (reference sequence). This CDR3 comprises 16 residues. The DNA of the CDR3 is TGTGCCAGTAGTGTTGGACTAGCGGGAGTCACCGGGGAGCTGTTTTTT. This gives the protein CASSVGLAGVTGELFF. Full variable domain (outside the CDR3, taken from reference TRBV19 and TRBJ2-2): DGGITQSPKYLFRKEGQNVTLSCEQNLNHDAMYWYRQDPGQGLRLIYYSQIVNDFQKGDIAEGYSVSREKKESFPLTVTSAQKNPTAFYLCASSVGLAGVTGELFFGEGSRLTVL.

The genes are TRBV6-4 and TRBJ2-5, with a weak D call TRBD2 (5 bases). V lost 5 bases and J lost 5, with 12 bases in between. The CDR3 is made up of 13 amino acids. Germline V lookup: CDR1 MRHNA, CDR2 SNTAGT. The DNA for the CDR3 is TGTGCCAGCAGTCGAGGGCTAGGGGAGACCCAGTACTTC. Translating it yields CASSRGLGETQYF.

This clone was seen a handful of times. This chain joins TRBV6-6 and TRBJ2-3; 11 bases align to TRBD1. Germline CDR1 reads MNHNY; CDR2 reads SVGAGI (reference sequence). The CDR3 loop spans 15 amino acids. Trimming cost V 5 bases and J 7 bases; bases outside gene matches: 8. The DNA of the CDR3 is TGTGCCAGCAGTCCCGCCGGACAGGGGGCGAATACGCAGTATTTT. As protein: CASSPAGQGANTQYF.

The rearrangement joins TRBV28 to TRBJ2-1, with 11 bases matching TRBD2. The CDR3 has 17 amino acids. V was pared by 3 bases and J by 9 bases, with 13 bases of the junction left unmatched. Germline V lookup: CDR1 MDHEN, CDR2 SYDVKM. DNA for the CDR3: TGTGCCAGCAGTTTTTGGGACTTAGCGGGGGGGCCCGGTGAGCAGTTCTTC. Translation: CASSFWDLAGGPGEQFF.

The chain is built from TRBV7-6 and TRBJ2-2; D is unresolved. The CDR3 loop spans 15 amino acids. The V end was cut by 5 bases, the J end by 4 bases, with 14 bases between. Germline loops: CDR1 SGHVS, CDR2 FNYEAQ. The CDR3 loop is CASSPLWALTGELFF. DNA of the CDR3: TGTGCCAGCAGCCCACTTTGGGCACTCACCGGGGAGCTGTTTTTT. The entire variable domain, with the rest obtained from reference TRBV7-6 and TRBJ2-2, is as follows: GAGVSQSPRYKVTKRGQDVALRCDPISGHVSLYWYRQALGQGPEFLTYFNYEAQQDKSGLPNDRFSAERPEGSISTLTIQRTEQRDSAMYRCASSPLWALTGELFFGEGSRLTVL.

The chain carries TRBV7-3 and TRBJ2-1; 9 bases match TRBD2. The CDR3 is 16 residues long. The V and J ends lost 4 bases and 5 bases, in that order; junction bases with no gene match: 9. The V gene's germline CDR1 is SGHTA and CDR2 FQGTGA. DNA for the CDR3: TGTGCCAGCAGCTCTATCACAGCGGGGGGTCACAATGAGCAGTTCTTC. Translation gives CASSSITAGGHNEQFF.

The genes are TRBV6-1 and TRBJ2-2; 7 bases are a match to TRBD1. With 5 bases clipped from V and 0 bases from J, the junction kept 3 bases outside the gene matches. This CDR3 spans 15 amino acids. In germline, CDR1 is MNHNS, CDR2 SASEGT. The CDR3 protein is CASSSGTANTGELFF. For the CDR3, the DNA is TGTGCCAGCAGTTCCGGGACAGCGAACACCGGGGAGCTGTTTTTT.

In its sample, this clone was seen a few times. V is TRBV18 and J is TRBJ1-6, with no clear D. Germline loops: CDR1 KGHSH, CDR2 LQKENI. The CDR3 extends over 12 amino acids. The V end was cut by 6 bases, the J end by 6 bases, with 6 bases between. CDR3 bases: TGTGCCAGCTCCCCTTCTAATTCACCCCTCCACTTT. This translates into CASSPSNSPLHF.

The rearrangement uses TRBV6-1 and TRBJ2-7; D is ambiguous. This CDR3 contains 14 residues. Germline loops: CDR1 MNHNS, CDR2 SASEGT. Between the trimmed V and J ends, which lost 2 bases and 6 bases, there was a span of 14 bases. The CDR3 is CASSENPTGGEQYF. CDR3 DNA: TGTGCCAGCAGTGAAAATCCCACTGGTGGCGAGCAGTACTTC.

This chain joins TRBV12-5 and TRBJ2-7; the match to TRBD2 covers 10 bases. Trimming at V came to 2 bases and at J to 2 bases, leaving 12 bases not matched to a gene. Looked up from germline, CDR1 is LGHNT and CDR2 is FRNRAP. The CDR3 is made up of 18 amino acids. For the CDR3, the DNA is TGTGCTAGTGGTTTGTTCTTTGGGGCGAGCGGGAGGGCCTACGAGCAGTACTTC. Protein product: CASGLFFGASGRAYEQYF.

The chain joins TRBV5-6 to TRBJ1-5; D might be TRBD1 (6 bases). Germline assignment: CDR1 SGHDT and CDR2 YYEEEE. V was shortened by 4 bases and J by 3 bases, with 11 bases between the two germline ends. This CDR3 has 14 residues. DNA of the CDR3: TGTGCCAGCAGCCTCCGGGACAACAATCAGCCCCAGCATTTT. This sequence encodes CASSLRDNNQPQHF.

The chain couples TRBV5-1 to TRBJ1-6; D ambiguous. The germline V gene encodes CDR1 SGHRS and CDR2 YFSETQ. Trimming shortened V by 4 bases and J by 9 bases, and 17 bases separated the two germline ends. The CDR3 has 15 residues. This CDR3 is CASSVESGDFSPLHF. The CDR3 DNA reads as TGCGCCAGCAGCGTTGAGTCCGGGGATTTTTCACCCCTCCACTTT.

The genes are TRBV7-2 and TRBJ2-2; D unresolved. Trimming cost V 1 base and J 2 bases, with 8 bases left between them. The CDR3 is 15 residues long. Germline V gene lookup returns CDR1 SGHTA and CDR2 FQGNSA. The CDR3 protein is CASSLDVLNTGELFF. For the CDR3, the DNA is TGTGCCAGCAGCTTAGATGTACTCAACACCGGGGAGCTGTTTTTT.

This rearrangement joins TRBV5-4 to TRBJ2-1; 8 nucleotides align to TRBD1. The V gene end was trimmed by 2 bases and the J gene end by 5 bases; junction bases not matched to a gene: 15. This CDR3 has 18 residues. Per germline, CDR1 SGHNT and CDR2 YYREEE (reference sequence). The CDR3: CASSFLSAIDRGDNEQFF. As DNA, the CDR3 is TGTGCCAGCAGCTTCCTAAGCGCCATTGACAGGGGCGACAATGAGCAGTTCTTC.

The genes are TRBV4-1 and TRBJ2-5; 7 bases line up with TRBD2. Germline V gives CDR1 MGHRA, CDR2 YSYEKL. The CDR3 contains 16 residues. Losses at the gene ends were 0 bases for V and 11 bases for J; bases not matched to a gene: 15. CDR3 in amino acids: CASSQDRSGEGGEQYF. CDR3 bases: TGCGCCAGCAGCCAAGATAGGTCGGGAGAGGGAGGGGAGCAGTACTTC.

V is TRBV6-5 and J is TRBJ1-1, with D tentatively TRBD1 (5 bases). V lost 4 bases to trimming and J lost 1 base, with 16 bases between them. Germline V gene data show CDR1 as MNHEY and CDR2 as SVGAGI. The CDR3 totals 16 residues. The CDR3, as DNA: TGTGCCAGCAGTTCCACAGCTCAGGGTGGGAACACTGAAGCTTTCTTT. Translation gives CASSSTAQGGNTEAFF.

The J gene is TRBJ1-3, the V gene TRBV2, with D maybe TRBD1 (6 bases). Germline V gives CDR1 SNHLY, CDR2 FYNNEI. V was trimmed by 9 bases and J by 0 bases, leaving 15 bases between them. The CDR3 totals 15 residues. Here the CDR3 reads CASFPGTHSGNTIYF. The CDR3 DNA sequence: TGTGCCAGTTTCCCCGGGACACACTCTGGAAACACCATATATTTT. The full variable domain, rest sourced from reference TRBV2 and TRBJ1-3, is EPEVTQTPSHQVTQMGQEVILRCVPISNHLYFYWYRQILGQKVEFLVSFYNNEISEKSEIFDDQFSVERPDGSNFTLKIRSTKLEDSAMYFCASFPGTHSGNTIYFGEGSWLTVV.

V gene TRBV5-1 combines with J gene TRBJ2-7; TRBD1 agrees at 8 bases. The germline CDR1 and CDR2 sequences are SGHRS and YFSETQ. V lost 1 base, J lost 3 bases, and 6 bases stayed unmatched. The CDR3 contains 15 residues. The CDR3 protein is CASSLTGTGVYEQYF. CDR3 nucleotides: TGCGCCAGCAGCTTGACCGGGACAGGAGTCTACGAGCAGTACTTC.

The chain recombines TRBV5-6 with TRBJ2-2; 9 bases are a match to TRBD2. CDR1 SGHDT and CDR2 YYEEEE come from the germline V gene. With 3 bases clipped from V and 11 bases from J, the junction kept 11 bases outside the gene matches. This CDR3 has 15 amino acids. The CDR3 DNA reads as TGTGCCAGCAGCTCCGCGGGGGGGAGGGCAGGAGAGCTGTTTTTT. Translation: CASSSAGGRAGELFF.

Comment on this clone: A junction end diverges from the germline sequence, so it may reflect a read error. This chain links TRBV7-9 with TRBJ1-2, with D tentatively TRBD1 (6 bases). CDR1 SEHNR and CDR2 FQNEAQ come from the germline V gene (reference sequence). This CDR3 spans 13 amino acids. The CDR3: CASSLGSGTQTFF. The CDR3 DNA sequence: TGTGCCAGCAGCTTAGGGAGCGGGACACAAACTTTCTTC.

The chain links TRBV6-5 to TRBJ1-2; D gene uncertain. From germline, CDR1 is MNHEY and CDR2 SVGAGI. The CDR3 length is 13 residues. V lost 0 bases and J lost 4, with 6 bases in between. DNA for the CDR3: TGTGCCAGCAGTTACTCGACGGGCTATGGCTACACCTTC. Residues: CASSYSTGYGYTF.

The chain combines TRBV7-8 with TRBJ2-7; maybe TRBD1 (6 bases). V dropped 5 bases and J dropped 2 bases, with 16 bases sitting between them. Looked up from germline, CDR1 is SGHVS and CDR2 is FQNEAQ. CDR3 length equals 15 residues. The CDR3: CASSRGRDTTYEQYF. The CDR3 nucleotides read TGTGCCAGCAGCCGTGGCCGGGACACCACCTACGAGCAGTACTTC.

This clone was recorded only once. The chain employs TRBV7-9 and TRBJ1-5; D not certain. Germline V gene sequence: CDR1 SEHNR, CDR2 FQNEAQ (reference sequence). This CDR3 comprises 14 residues. Trimming stripped 1 base from V and 2 bases from J, with 6 bases between. DNA for the CDR3: TGTGCCAGCAGCTTAGAGTCAGGCAATCAGCCCCAGCATTTT. As protein: CASSLESGNQPQHF.

The V call is TRBV10-1, the J call TRBJ2-7; 9 bases are shared with TRBD1. The CDR3 extends over 16 amino acids. V was clipped by 4 bases and J by 2 bases; unmatched bases: 9. Looked up from germline, CDR1 is WNHNN and CDR2 is SYGVQD (reference sequence). CDR3 amino acids: CASSGAPGQGTYEQYF. In DNA, the CDR3 is TGCGCCAGCAGTGGGGCACCGGGACAGGGTACCTACGAGCAGTACTTC.

The rearrangement links TRBV15 to TRBJ2-3; D is unclear. V was cut by 0 bases and J by 4 bases, with 14 bases left in between. This CDR3 contains 16 residues. Germline V gene sequence: CDR1 LNHNV, CDR2 YYDKDF (reference sequence). This chain's CDR3 is CATSRDLAQAADTQYF. The CDR3 DNA sequence: TGTGCCACCAGCAGAGATCTCGCCCAAGCCGCAGATACGCAGTATTTT.